This T cell receptor (beta chain) appears in the sequencing data of a study of radiotherapy plus CTLA-4 blockade in lung cancer. Study results and limitations: Among blood TCR repertoires after radiotherapy plus ipilimumab, tumor-derived clones expanded. Response was reportedly best predicted by early blood T cell clone dynamics, with interferon-beta.

The CDR3 runs to 15 residues. V dropped 0 bases and J dropped 0 bases, with 10 bases sitting between them. Germline V CDR1 and CDR2: SGHRS, YFSETQ. In regard to this clone: Its antigen is not known.

Here immunoSEQ multiplex PCR was the method, and the copy in TCRdb shows in-frame clones only, minus some. The sample consists of around 44,000 clones, approximately 86% of them appearing once. Chemo-refractory metastatic non-small-cell lung cancer patients were treated with focal radiation plus CTLA-4 blockade with ipilimumab. This TCR was sampled from a human donor with non-small cell lung cancer that progressed on radiotherapy plus ipilimumab. Some clones in this sample may be carry-over from other donors' samples. The sequences come from peripheral blood, collected from a patient treated with radiotherapy plus ipilimumab. The genes are TRBV5-1 and TRBJ2-7, with a tentative D call TRBD1 (5 bases). Written as DNA, the CDR3 is TGCGCCAGCAGCTTGGTTTCCGGACACTCCTACGAGCAGTACTTC. Translating it yields CASSLVSGHSYEQYF.